The clone carrying this T cell receptor (beta chain) was picked up a small number of times. This entry comes from a study of immune evolution from preneoplasia to lung adenocarcinoma. Trimming cost V 5 bases and J 6 bases; bases outside gene matches: 4. Germline V gene sequence: CDR1 GTSNPN, CDR2 SVGIG (reference sequence). The CDR3 runs 11 residues. Some clones are missing from TCRdb's copy, which holds only in-frame ones; the method was immunoSEQ multiplex PCR. The sample yields 6,000 to 6,500 clones, approximately 81% seen once. Sequenced input: FFPE adjacent normal lung tissue. V and J are TRBV30 and TRBJ2-7; TRBD1 matches at 7 bases. The TCR comes from a donor at least 70 years old with lung adenocarcinoma. The CDR3 nucleotides are TGTGCCTGGGAGACAGGGTTCGAGCAGTACTTC. Amino acids: CAWETGFEQYF.